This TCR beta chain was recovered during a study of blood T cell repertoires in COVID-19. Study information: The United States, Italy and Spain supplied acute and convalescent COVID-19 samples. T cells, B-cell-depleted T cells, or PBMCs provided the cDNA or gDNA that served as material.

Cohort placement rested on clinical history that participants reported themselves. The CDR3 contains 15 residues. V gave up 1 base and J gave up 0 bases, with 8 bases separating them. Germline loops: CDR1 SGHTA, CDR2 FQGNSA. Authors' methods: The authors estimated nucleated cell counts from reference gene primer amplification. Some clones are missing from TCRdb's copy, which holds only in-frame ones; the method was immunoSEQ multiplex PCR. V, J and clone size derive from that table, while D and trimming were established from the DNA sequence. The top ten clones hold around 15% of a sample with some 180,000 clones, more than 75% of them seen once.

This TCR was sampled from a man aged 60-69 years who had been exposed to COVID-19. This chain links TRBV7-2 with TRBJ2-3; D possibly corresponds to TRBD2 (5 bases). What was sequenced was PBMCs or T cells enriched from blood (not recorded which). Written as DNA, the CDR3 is TGTGCCAGCAGCTTAGGCGGGTATAGCACAGATACGCAGTATTTT. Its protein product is CASSLGGYSTDTQYF.